These 26 T cell receptor beta chains originate from one sample sequenced in a study of cytomegalovirus exposure and HLA in healthy donors. PCR primers comprised 60 Vbeta and 13 Jbeta primers. This table comes from immunoSEQ multiplex PCR, and its TCRdb copy is limited to in-frame clones, with some not included. The sample holds some 180,000 clones, roughly four fifths seen once. The sample was PBMCs. Receptors were obtained from a man between 18 and 35 years old in good health and CMV-seronegative.

This clone has more than one count but fewer than ten. The chain couples TRBV7-8 to TRBJ2-7; D gene ambiguous. The CDR3 runs 12 residues. The V end was cut by 4 bases, the J end by 12 bases, with 16 bases between. CDR1 is SGHVS and CDR2 is FQNEAQ in the germline V gene. In nucleotides, the CDR3 is TGTGCCAGCAGCTCATCTCTACCGAGCCCGTACTTC. It codes for CASSSSLPSPYF. The variable domain in full, with the rest retrieved from reference TRBV7-8 and TRBJ2-7, is GAGVSQSPRYKVAKRGQDVALRCDPISGHVSLFWYQQALGQGPEFLTYFQNEAQLDKSGLPSDRFFAERPEGSVSTLKIQRTQQEDSAVYLCASSSSLPSPYFGPGTRLTVT.

The chain couples TRBV13 to TRBJ2-2; 7 bases agree with TRBD1. The ends lost 4 bases at V and 4 bases at J; junction bases unmatched: 9. Germline CDR1 is PRHDT and CDR2 is FYEKMQ (reference sequence). This CDR3 comprises 16 residues. Here the CDR3 DNA reads TGTGCCAGCAGCTCCCTAGGGGGCCATGGCACCGGGGAGCTGTTTTTT. It translates to CASSSLGGHGTGELFF.

This sequence joins TRBV9 and TRBJ2-1; TRBD2 matches 7 bases. Germline CDR1 SGDLS, CDR2 YYNGEE. V trimming: 1 base; J trimming: 9 bases; junction bases outside the gene matches: 7. The CDR3 extends over 14 amino acids. Here the CDR3 DNA reads TGTGCCAGCAGCGTACATGTGGGGGAGGGTGAGCAGTTCTTC. Translating it yields CASSVHVGEGEQFF.

The chain is built from TRBV7-2 and TRBJ1-3, with 7 bases matching TRBD1. V gave up 2 bases and J gave up 0 bases; unmatched junction bases: 4. The CDR3 sequence is 16 residues long. CDR1 and CDR2 from the germline V gene are SGHTA and FQGNSA. CDR3 coding DNA: TGTGCCAGCAGCTTACGAGGGACAGCCTCTGGAAACACCATATATTTT. It translates to CASSLRGTASGNTIYF. Looking up the rest from reference TRBV7-2 and TRBJ1-3 gives the full variable domain: GAGVSQSPSNKVTEKGKDVELRCDPISGHTALYWYRQSLGQGLEFLIYFQGNSAPDKSGLPSDRFSAERTGGSVSTLTIQRTQQEDSAVYLCASSLRGTASGNTIYFGEGSWLTVV.

This clone has a handful of counts. The chain recombines TRBV10-3 with TRBJ1-6; no definite D call. The germline gives CDR1 ENHRY, CDR2 SYGVKD. Between the trimmed V and J ends, which lost 10 bases and 7 bases, there was a span of 11 bases. There are 12 residues in the CDR3. DNA for the CDR3: TGTGCCAGTCGTCCGGGAAATTCACCCCTCCACTTT. As protein: CASRPGNSPLHF.

The V gene is TRBV25-1, the J gene TRBJ1-2, with unresolved D. V dropped 2 bases and J dropped 3 bases, with 4 bases sitting between them. Germline V CDR1 and CDR2: MGHDK, SYGVNS. CDR3 size: 12 residues. DNA for the CDR3: TGTGCCAGCAGTGAACAGGACTATGGCTACACCTTC. It translates to CASSEQDYGYTF.

The V and J genes are TRBV9 and TRBJ2-1, with 10 bases aligning to TRBD1. J gave up 9 bases and V 4 bases, and 7 bases lay outside the gene matches. This CDR3 region has 14 residues. Per germline, CDR1 SGDLS and CDR2 YYNGEE. Written as DNA, the CDR3 is TGTGCCAGCAGCCCACGGGACAGGGGTTTTGAGCAGTTCTTC. It yields the protein CASSPRDRGFEQFF.

The chain recombines TRBV5-1 with TRBJ1-2, with D possibly being TRBD1 (5 bases). V was shortened by 5 bases and J by 3 bases, with 20 bases between the two germline ends. Germline CDR1 and CDR2: SGHRS and YFSETQ. This CDR3 has 16 amino acids. The CDR3 is CASRQGADGRHYGYTF. The CDR3 DNA sequence: TGCGCCAGCAGGCAAGGGGCGGACGGCCGGCACTATGGCTACACCTTC.

This clone occurred once. The genes are TRBV19 and TRBJ1-6; 9 bases match TRBD1. The J segment lost 5 bases and the V segment lost 5 bases, leaving 7 bases of the junction unmatched. The CDR3 contains 16 residues. CDR1 and CDR2 (germline): LNHDA, SQIVND (reference sequence). The CDR3 sequence is CASSSTGGRDNSPLHF. CDR3 sequence (DNA): TGTGCCAGTAGTTCCACAGGGGGCCGGGATAATTCACCCCTCCACTTT.

The chain employs TRBV29-1 and TRBJ1-1; maybe TRBD1 (5 bases). The CDR3 extends over 11 amino acids. From germline, CDR1 is SQVTM and CDR2 ANQGSEA. V was shortened by 6 bases and J by 10 bases, with 15 bases between the two germline ends. As DNA, the CDR3 is TGCAGCGTCCTGGGGGAGGGAGGAGCTTTCTTT. Protein sequence: CSVLGEGGAFF.

The chain employs TRBV6-5 and TRBJ1-2, with 7 bases fitting TRBD1. The CDR3 totals 13 residues. The junction had 5 bases not matched to a gene; V was cut back by 6 bases and J by 4 bases. Germline V gene sequence: CDR1 MNHEY, CDR2 SVGAGI. The CDR3 reads CASRAGGFYGYTF. CDR3 bases: TGTGCCAGCAGGGCAGGGGGATTCTATGGCTACACCTTC.

This clone was detected only once. At one end, the junction sequence differs from germline, possibly due to a read error. The V and J genes are TRBV2 and TRBJ2-3; 9 bases map to TRBD2. This CDR3 has 16 residues. The germline CDR1 and CDR2 sequences are SNHLY and FYNNEI. In DNA form, the CDR3 reads TGTGCCAGCAGTGAATCCCTAGCGGGACAATCAGATACGCAGTGTTTT. Its translation is CASSESLAGQSDTQCF.

This chain joins TRBV5-1 and TRBJ2-7; 9 nucleotides agree with TRBD2. The CDR3 totals 19 residues. Germline values: CDR1 SGHRS, CDR2 YFSETQ. The V segment lost 3 bases and the J segment 0 bases; nucleotides outside the gene matches: 16. CDR3 in DNA: TGCGCCAGCAGCTGGCAGACAGGAAACCGACTAGCGGCCTCCTACGAGCAGTACTTC. Protein product: CASSWQTGNRLAASYEQYF.

Written as DNA, the CDR3 is TGCGCCAGCAGCCAGACTAGCGGGAGTTCGAGGGAGCAGTACTTC. Encoded protein: CASSQTSGSSREQYF. The rearrangement links TRBV5-1 to TRBJ2-7, with 12 bases matching TRBD2. Germline V CDR1 and CDR2: SGHRS, YFSETQ. The CDR3 totals 15 residues. Losses at the gene ends were 4 bases for V and 7 bases for J; bases not matched to a gene: 9.

The chain is built from TRBV19 and TRBJ1-2, with no clear D. The germline CDR1 and CDR2 sequences are LNHDA and SQIVND (reference sequence). The CDR3 runs to 14 residues. V was shortened by 0 bases and J by 6 bases, with 11 bases between the two germline ends. CDR3 amino acids: CASSIDSGRNGYTF. The CDR3 coding sequence is TGTGCCAGTAGTATAGATAGCGGGCGGAATGGCTACACCTTC.

The chain uses TRBV28 and TRBJ1-2; the match to TRBD1 covers 7 bases. The V gene's germline CDR1 is MDHEN and CDR2 SYDVKM. The CDR3 loop spans 14 amino acids. J lost 9 bases, V lost 5 bases, and 12 bases had no gene match. The CDR3 sequence: CASSPGQRLGSYTF. CDR3 bases: TGTGCCAGCAGTCCGGGACAGCGACTTGGGAGCTACACCTTC.

The chain employs TRBV28 and TRBJ2-1; 8 positions match TRBD2. Germline V gives CDR1 MDHEN, CDR2 SYDVKM. The CDR3 sequence is 17 residues long. V was clipped by 5 bases and J by 4 bases; unmatched bases: 13. This CDR3 reads CASSPTSGLAGYNEQFF. CDR3 nucleotide sequence: TGTGCCAGCAGTCCCACATCGGGGCTAGCGGGTTACAATGAGCAGTTCTTC.

This clone was recorded only once. The rearrangement uses TRBV29-1 and TRBJ1-2; the D is unclear. This CDR3 has 12 amino acids. Germline V lookup: CDR1 SQVTM, CDR2 ANQGSEA. Trimming shortened V by 3 bases and J by 2 bases, and 7 bases separated the two germline ends. CDR3 amino acids: CSVENGNYGYTF. CDR3 nucleotides: TGCAGCGTTGAGAACGGGAACTATGGCTACACCTTC.

This clone came up a few times. The chain recombines TRBV6-1 with TRBJ2-7; D is perhaps TRBD2 (6 bases). V lost 1 base and J 2 bases, leaving 12 bases between the germline ends. This CDR3 comprises 15 residues. Germline CDR1 and CDR2: MNHNS and SASEGT. The CDR3 region has the DNA TGTGCCAGCAGTGAAGGTTCAGGGAGGACCTACGAGCAGTACTTC. Translated: CASSEGSGRTYEQYF.

The rearrangement uses TRBV30 and TRBJ1-1; 8 positions match TRBD1. Looked up from germline, CDR1 is GTSNPN and CDR2 is SVGIG (reference sequence). The CDR3 is 13 amino acids. J gave up 10 bases and V 0 bases, and 7 bases lay outside the gene matches. The CDR3 DNA reads as TGTGCCTGGAGTGTTGGACAGGGAGGAGGAGCTTTCTTT. Protein: CAWSVGQGGGAFF.

This clone was found a few times. This chain joins TRBV7-3 and TRBJ2-2, with 8 bases aligning to TRBD2. Unmatched junction bases numbered 8, after V lost 5 bases and J lost 0 bases. CDR1 is SGHTA, CDR2 FQGTGA, per germline. The CDR3 is made up of 17 amino acids. The CDR3 nucleotides read TGTGCCAGCAGCCCGAAAACTAGCGGAGCGAACACCGGGGAGCTGTTTTTT. Residues: CASSPKTSGANTGELFF.

In the case of this clone: The junction shows a germline mismatch at one end, possibly a read error. This sequence joins TRBV19 and TRBJ1-2; D unclear. CDR1 LNHDA and CDR2 SQIVND come from the germline V gene (reference sequence). The CDR3 is made up of 14 amino acids. The CDR3 loop reads CASSPAAAFYDYTF. CDR3 nucleotide sequence: TGTGCCAGTAGTCCCGCCGCTGCCTTCTATGACTACACCTTC.

The chain links TRBV9 to TRBJ2-2; TRBD2 agrees at 10 bases. CDR3 length: 15 residues. Germline values: CDR1 SGDLS, CDR2 YYNGEE. With 4 bases clipped from V and 11 bases from J, the junction kept 11 bases outside the gene matches. The CDR3 nucleotides read TGTGCCAGCAGCCATGATCCACTAGCGGGGAGAGAGCTGTTTTTT. As protein: CASSHDPLAGRELFF.

V gene TRBV11-2 combines with J gene TRBJ2-7; TRBD2 matches at 10 bases. V trimming: 4 bases; J trimming: 7 bases; junction bases outside the gene matches: 19. The germline V gene encodes CDR1 SGHAT and CDR2 FQNNGV. The CDR3 has 18 residues. DNA of the CDR3: TGTGCCAGCAGCTATATATCCCTAGCGGGAGATGGGGTGGTGGAGCAGTACTTC. It specifies CASSYISLAGDGVVEQYF.

The genes are TRBV6-1 and TRBJ1-6; D possibly corresponds to TRBD1 (6 bases). CDR1 and CDR2 (germline): MNHNS, SASEGT. The CDR3 runs to 15 residues. The V and J ends lost 0 bases and 9 bases respectively, with 12 bases between them. The CDR3 spells CASSEAPRTASPLHF. The CDR3 DNA reads as TGTGCCAGCAGTGAAGCGCCCCGGACAGCTTCACCCCTCCACTTT.

This clone appeared a few times. The chain combines TRBV14 with TRBJ2-5, with 11 bases aligning to TRBD2. Per the germline V gene, CDR1 is SGHDN and CDR2 is FVKESK. J was trimmed by 0 bases and V by 1 base; bases with no gene match: 4. CDR3 length: 17 amino acids. The CDR3 is CASSQATSGGYQETQYF. CDR3 DNA sequence: TGTGCCAGCAGCCAAGCTACTAGCGGGGGTTACCAAGAGACCCAGTACTTC.